Listed here are 6 T cell receptor beta chains from one sample, sequenced in a study of OX40 agonist ivuxolimab in advanced cancers. Data came from immunoSEQ multiplex PCR; TCRdb stores just in-frame clones and leaves some out. The sample holds about 100,000 clones, approximately 90% seen once. The starting material was CD4+ or CD8+ T cells sorted from blood, obtained in a trial of the OX40 agonist ivuxolimab. These receptors were taken from an adult with an advanced solid tumor such as melanoma, head and neck, liver or kidney cancer.

This rearrangement joins TRBV27 to TRBJ1-1, with D perhaps TRBD1 (6 bases). This CDR3 comprises 12 residues. V dropped 3 bases and J dropped 8 bases, with 10 bases sitting between them. The germline gives CDR1 MNHEY, CDR2 SMNVEV (reference sequence). In DNA form, the CDR3 reads TGTGCCAGCAGTTTGAGGGGGGCCGAAGCTTTCTTT. It translates to CASSLRGAEAFF.

This chain links TRBV28 with TRBJ1-5, with D unresolved. Germline lookup yields CDR1 MDHEN and CDR2 SYDVKM. This CDR3 region has 16 residues. Between the trimmed V and J ends, which lost 6 bases and 0 bases, there was a span of 15 bases. The CDR3: CASSLGAYYSNQPQHF. Written as DNA, the CDR3 is TGTGCCAGCAGCCTGGGTGCATATTATAGCAATCAGCCCCAGCATTTT.

Turning to this clone: Mismatch with germline at one junction end may stem from a read error. The chain uses TRBV7-9 and TRBJ2-7, with D possibly matching TRBD2 (5 bases). Per the germline V gene, CDR1 is SEHNR and CDR2 is FQNEAQ (reference sequence). The CDR3 spans 12 residues. The CDR3 DNA reads TGTGCCAGCAGCCAAGGGCGGGTAGATCCCCACTTC. As protein: CASSQGRVDPHF.

This chain links TRBV11-2 with TRBJ1-4; D not certain. The germline gives CDR1 SGHAT, CDR2 FQNNGV. Trimming shortened V by 0 bases and J by 11 bases, and 13 bases separated the two germline ends. The CDR3 contains 14 residues. The CDR3 DNA reads as TGTGCCAGCAGCTTAGATCTTTGGGTACCCAAACTGTTTTTT. This codes for CASSLDLWVPKLFF.

The chain links TRBV21-1 to TRBJ1-1; the D segment call TRBD1 is taken from the table without a DNA check. TRBV21-1 counts as a pseudogene. There are 12 residues in the CDR3. The CDR3 sequence is CAGYRASTEAFF. The CDR3 DNA is TGTGCCGGATACAGGGCCTCCACTGAAGCTTTCTTT.

This chain uses TRBV14 with TRBJ2-1; D might be TRBD1 or TRBD2, each matching 6 bases. The CDR3 runs to 16 residues. Germline CDR1 and CDR2: SGHDN and FVKESK. The germline V and J ends were trimmed by 4 bases and 3 bases, with 16 bases remaining between them. The CDR3 DNA reads TGTGCCAGCAGCCCGCTCGGGGGCTACTTCTACAATGAGCAGTTCTTC. Its protein product is CASSPLGGYFYNEQFF.